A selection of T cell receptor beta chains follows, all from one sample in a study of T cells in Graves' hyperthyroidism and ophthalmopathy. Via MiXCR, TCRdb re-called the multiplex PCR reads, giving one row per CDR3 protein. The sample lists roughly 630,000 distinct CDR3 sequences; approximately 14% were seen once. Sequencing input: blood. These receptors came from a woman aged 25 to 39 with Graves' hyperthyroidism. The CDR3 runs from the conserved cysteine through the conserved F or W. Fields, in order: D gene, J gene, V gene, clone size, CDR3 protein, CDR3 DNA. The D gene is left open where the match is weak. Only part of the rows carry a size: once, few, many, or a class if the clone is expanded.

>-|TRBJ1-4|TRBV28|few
CASKGTDEKLFF
TGTGCCAGCAAGGGGACGGATGAAAAACTGTTTTTT
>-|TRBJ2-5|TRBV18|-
CASSPTGPEGTQYF
TGTGCCAGCTCACCAACGGGCCCTGAGGGGACCCAGTACTTC
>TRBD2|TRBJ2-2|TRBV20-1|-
CSARDPSGVATGELFF
TGCAGTGCTAGAGACCCTAGCGGGGTCGCAACCGGGGAGCTGTTTTTT
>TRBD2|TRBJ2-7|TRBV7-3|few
CASSFPTTSGSSYEQYF
TGTGCCAGCAGCTTCCCGACTACTAGCGGGAGCTCCTACGAGCAGTACTTC
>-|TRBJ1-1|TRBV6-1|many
CASTNQGGTEAFF
TGTGCCAGCACCAATCAGGGAGGTACTGAAGCTTTCTTT
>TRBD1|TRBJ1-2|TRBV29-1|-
CSVLYVQGTHGYTF
TGCAGCGTTCTATACGTACAGGGGACCCATGGCTACACCTTC
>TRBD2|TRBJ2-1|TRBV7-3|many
CASSSRGLAINEQFF
TGTGCCAGCAGCTCTAGGGGACTAGCGATCAATGAGCAGTTCTTC
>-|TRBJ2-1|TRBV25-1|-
CASSEFAASGEQFF
TGTGCCAGCAGTGAATTTGCGGCGTCCGGTGAGCAGTTCTTC
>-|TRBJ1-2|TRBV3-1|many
CASSRLGPVNYGYTF
TGTGCCAGCAGCCGTCTGGGCCCGGTTAACTATGGCTACACCTTC
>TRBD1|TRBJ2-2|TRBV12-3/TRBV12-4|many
CASRRDRGSGELFF
TGTGCCAGCAGGAGGGACAGGGGGAGCGGGGAGCTGTTTTTT
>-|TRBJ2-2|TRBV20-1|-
CSAGGTGELFF
TGCAGTGCTGGGGGCACCGGGGAGCTGTTTTTT
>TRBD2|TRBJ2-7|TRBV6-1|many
CASSRTSSGYEQYF
TGTGCCAGCAGTCGGACTAGTTCGGGCTACGAGCAGTACTTC
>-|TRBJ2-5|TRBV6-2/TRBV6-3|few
CASSYSERETQYF
TGTGCCAGCAGTTACTCGGAACGGGAGACCCAGTACTTC
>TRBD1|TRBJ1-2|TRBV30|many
CAWNLDRDYGYTF
TGTGCCTGGAATCTGGACAGGGACTATGGCTACACCTTC
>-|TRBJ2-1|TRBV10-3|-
CAISLGAMPDNEQFF
TGTGCCATCAGCCTGGGGGCGATGCCCGACAATGAGCAGTTCTTC
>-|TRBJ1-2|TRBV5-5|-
CASSLPGAYGYTF
TGTGCCAGCAGCTTACCCGGGGCCTATGGCTACACCTTC
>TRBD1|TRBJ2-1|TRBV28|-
CASSGQVTTNEQFF
TGTGCCAGCAGCGGACAGGTGACCACCAATGAGCAGTTCTTC
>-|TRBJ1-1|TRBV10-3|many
CAIRRGDTEAFF
TGTGCCATCAGAAGGGGAGACACTGAAGCTTTCTTT
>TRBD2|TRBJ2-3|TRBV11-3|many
CASSPSGTRSDTQYF
TGTGCCAGCAGCCCCAGCGGGACTAGGTCAGATACGCAGTATTTT
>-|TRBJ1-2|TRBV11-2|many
CASSPQLSGGTYGYTF
TGTGCCAGCAGCCCACAACTTTCGGGGGGCACCTATGGCTACACCTTC
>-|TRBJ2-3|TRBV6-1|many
CASSRGTATGLDTQYF
TGTGCCAGCAGCCGTGGGACTGCTACAGGCCTGGATACGCAGTATTTT
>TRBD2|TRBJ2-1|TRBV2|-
CASSESRWTSEQFF
TGTGCCAGCAGTGAATCCCGCTGGACTAGTGAGCAGTTCTTC
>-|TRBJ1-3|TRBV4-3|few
CASSQIQTYSGNTIYF
TGCGCCAGCAGCCAGATCCAGACCTACTCTGGAAACACCATATATTTT
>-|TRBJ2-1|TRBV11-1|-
CASSPRRGGTNNEQFF
TGTGCCAGCAGCCCTCGCCGTGGTGGGACGAACAATGAGCAGTTCTTC
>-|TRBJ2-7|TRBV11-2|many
CASSLAGGRSYEQYF
TGTGCCAGCAGCTTAGCCGGCGGCCGCTCCTACGAGCAGTACTTC
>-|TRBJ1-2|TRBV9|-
CASSVGSSGVGYGYTF
TGTGCCAGCAGCGTAGGAAGTTCGGGGGTTGGCTATGGCTACACCTTC
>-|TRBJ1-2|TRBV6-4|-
CASSEGAQNYGYTF
TGTGCCAGCAGTGAGGGGGCCCAAAACTATGGCTACACCTTC
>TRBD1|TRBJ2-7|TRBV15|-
CATSKIQGEEQYF
TGTGCCACCAGTAAGATCCAGGGGGAGGAGCAGTACTTC
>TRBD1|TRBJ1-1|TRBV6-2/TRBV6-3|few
CASRKGGFNDRAVPNTEAFF
TGTGCCAGCAGAAAAGGGGGATTTAACGACAGGGCCGTCCCGAACACTGAAGCTTTCTTT
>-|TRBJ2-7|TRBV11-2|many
CASTLEPGISYEQYF
TGTGCCAGCACCTTAGAACCCGGAATCTCCTACGAGCAGTACTTC
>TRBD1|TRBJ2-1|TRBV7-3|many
CASSSVAGTVYNEQFF
TGTGCCAGCAGCTCGGTAGCCGGGACAGTCTACAATGAGCAGTTCTTC
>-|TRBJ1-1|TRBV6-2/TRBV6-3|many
CASSYSLGRTEAFF
TGTGCCAGCAGTTATTCTCTGGGACGGACTGAAGCTTTCTTT
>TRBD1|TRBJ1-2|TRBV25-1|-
CASSESRGTGYGYTF
TGTGCCAGCAGTGAATCCCGCGGGACAGGTTATGGCTACACCTTC
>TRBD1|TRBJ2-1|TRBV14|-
CASSQRQGVYNEQFF
TGTGCCAGCAGCCAACGACAGGGGGTCTACAATGAGCAGTTCTTC
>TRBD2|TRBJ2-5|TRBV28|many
CASSFGLLAGGGETQYF
TGTGCCAGCAGTTTTGGGTTACTAGCGGGAGGCGGGGAGACCCAGTACTTC
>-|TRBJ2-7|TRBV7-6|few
CASSLALVTEQYF
TGTGCCAGCAGCTTAGCGCTCGTGACGGAGCAGTACTTC
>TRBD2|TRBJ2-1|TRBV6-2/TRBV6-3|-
CASSFVTSGSRSYNEQFF
TGTGCCAGCAGTTTCGTGACTAGCGGGAGTCGGTCCTACAATGAGCAGTTCTTC
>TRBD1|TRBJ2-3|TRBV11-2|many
CASSQGQVSTDTQYF
TGTGCCAGCAGCCAGGGACAGGTTAGCACAGATACGCAGTATTTT
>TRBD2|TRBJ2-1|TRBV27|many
CASSLSAGGADNEQFF
TGTGCCAGCAGTTTATCGGCGGGAGGGGCAGACAATGAGCAGTTCTTC
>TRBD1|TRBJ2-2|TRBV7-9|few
CASSPETGSTGELFF
TGTGCCAGCAGTCCTGAGACAGGGAGCACCGGGGAGCTGTTTTTT
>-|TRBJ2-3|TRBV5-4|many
CASSLGGLARSYTQYF
TGTGCCAGCAGCTTGGGAGGCCTAGCGAGGTCATATACGCAGTATTTT
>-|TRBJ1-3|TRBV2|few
CASTGLRGNTIYF
TGTGCCAGCACGGGGCTGAGAGGAAACACCATATATTTT
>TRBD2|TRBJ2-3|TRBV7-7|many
CASSRTSGSRDTQYF
TGTGCTAGCAGCCGTACTAGCGGGAGTAGAGATACGCAGTATTTT
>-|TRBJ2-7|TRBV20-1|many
CSARDQPVTYEQYF
TGCAGTGCTAGAGATCAGCCCGTCACCTACGAGCAGTACTTC
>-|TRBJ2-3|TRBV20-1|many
CSASSSSVDTQYF
TGCAGTGCTTCCAGTTCCAGCGTAGATACGCAGTATTTT
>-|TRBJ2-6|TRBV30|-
CAWSVLTGVSVANVLTF
TGTGCCTGGAGTGTTCTTACGGGTGTCTCGGTGGCCAACGTCCTGACTTTC
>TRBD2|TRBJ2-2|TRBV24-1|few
CATSDPSGIKTGELFF
TGTGCCACCAGTGATCCTAGCGGGATAAAAACCGGGGAGCTGTTTTTT
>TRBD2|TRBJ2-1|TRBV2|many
CARGPSGSDNEQFF
TGTGCCAGAGGCCCTAGCGGGAGTGATAATGAGCAGTTCTTC
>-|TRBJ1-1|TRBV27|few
CASRSLSMNTEAFF
TGTGCCAGCCGCAGTCTCTCCATGAACACTGAAGCTTTCTTT
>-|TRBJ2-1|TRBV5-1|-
CASSLDSALDYNEQFF
TGCGCCAGCAGCTTGGATTCGGCCCTTGACTACAATGAGCAGTTCTTC
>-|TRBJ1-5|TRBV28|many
CASSSGVTSNQPQHF
TGTGCCAGCAGTTCAGGGGTTACTAGCAATCAGCCCCAGCATTTT
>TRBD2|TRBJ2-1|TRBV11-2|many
CASTYPSGIRNNEQFF
TGTGCCAGCACCTATCCTAGCGGGATACGGAACAATGAGCAGTTCTTC
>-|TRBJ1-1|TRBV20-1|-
CSANQFRRLNTEAFF
TGCAGTGCTAATCAATTCCGCAGATTGAACACTGAAGCTTTCTTT